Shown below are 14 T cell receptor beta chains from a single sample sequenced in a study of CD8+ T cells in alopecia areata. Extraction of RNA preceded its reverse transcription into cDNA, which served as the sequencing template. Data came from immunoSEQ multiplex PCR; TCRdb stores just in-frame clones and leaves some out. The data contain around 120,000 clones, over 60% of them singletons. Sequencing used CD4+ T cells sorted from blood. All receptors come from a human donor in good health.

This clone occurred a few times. The CDR3 region has the DNA TGTGCCAGCAGCATGATGATGGGAGAGCAGTACTTC. Translation: CASSMMMGEQYF. V gene TRBV6-5 combines with J gene TRBJ2-7; D unclear. The CDR3 has 12 amino acids. Germline values: CDR1 MNHEY, CDR2 SVGAGI. With 6 bases removed from V and 7 bases from J, the gap between germline ends came to 13 bases.

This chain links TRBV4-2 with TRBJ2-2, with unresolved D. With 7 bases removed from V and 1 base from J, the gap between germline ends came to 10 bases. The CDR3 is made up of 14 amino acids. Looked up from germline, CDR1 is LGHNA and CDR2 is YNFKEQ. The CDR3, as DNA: TGTGCCAGCACCAGGACCGAGAACACCGGGGAGCTGTTTTTT. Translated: CASTRTENTGELFF.

In DNA form, the CDR3 reads TGCGCCAGCAGCCTTAGACAGGGAGTAGAGACCCAGTACTTC. Translation gives CASSLRQGVETQYF. V gene TRBV4-1 combines with J gene TRBJ2-5; 7 bases map to TRBD1. Germline V CDR1 and CDR2: MGHRA, YSYEKL. V gave up 4 bases and J gave up 4 bases; unmatched junction bases: 6. This CDR3 contains 14 residues.

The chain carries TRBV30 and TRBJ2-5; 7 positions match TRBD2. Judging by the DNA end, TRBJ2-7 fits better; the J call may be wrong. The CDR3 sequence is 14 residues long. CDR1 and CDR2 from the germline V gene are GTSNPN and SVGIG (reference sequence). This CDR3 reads CAWRLGAGTYEQYF. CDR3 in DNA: TGTGCCTGGAGACTCGGAGCGGGAACCTACGAGCAGTACTTC.

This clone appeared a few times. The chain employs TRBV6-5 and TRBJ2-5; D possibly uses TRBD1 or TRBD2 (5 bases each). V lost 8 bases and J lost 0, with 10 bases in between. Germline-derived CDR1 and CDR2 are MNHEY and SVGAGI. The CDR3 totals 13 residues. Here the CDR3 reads CASGGTHQETQYF. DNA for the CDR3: TGTGCCAGCGGTGGGACGCACCAAGAGACCCAGTACTTC.

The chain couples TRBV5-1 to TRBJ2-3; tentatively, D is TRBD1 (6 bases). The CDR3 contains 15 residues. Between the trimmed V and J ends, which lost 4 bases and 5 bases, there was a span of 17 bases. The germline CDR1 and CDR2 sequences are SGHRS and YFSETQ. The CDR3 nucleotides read TGCGCCAGCAGCCCCGGGACGACAGGAGGAGATACGCAGTATTTT. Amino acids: CASSPGTTGGDTQYF.

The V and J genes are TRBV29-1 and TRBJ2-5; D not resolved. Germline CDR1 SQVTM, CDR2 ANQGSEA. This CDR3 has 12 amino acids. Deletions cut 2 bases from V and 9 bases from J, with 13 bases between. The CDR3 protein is CSVEIPPWAQYF. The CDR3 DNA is TGCAGCGTTGAAATCCCCCCCTGGGCCCAGTACTTC.

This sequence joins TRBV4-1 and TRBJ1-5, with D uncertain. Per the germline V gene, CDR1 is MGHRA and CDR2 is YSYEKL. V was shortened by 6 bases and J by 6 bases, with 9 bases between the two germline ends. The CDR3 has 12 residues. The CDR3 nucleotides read TGCGCCAGCAGTTTTGTCGGTCAGCCCCAGCATTTT. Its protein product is CASSFVGQPQHF.

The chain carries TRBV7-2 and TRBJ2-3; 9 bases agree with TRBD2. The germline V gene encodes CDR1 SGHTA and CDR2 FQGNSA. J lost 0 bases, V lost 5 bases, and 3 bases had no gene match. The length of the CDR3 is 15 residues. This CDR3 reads CASSVTSGSTDTQYF. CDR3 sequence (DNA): TGTGCCAGCAGCGTTACTAGCGGGAGCACAGATACGCAGTATTTT.

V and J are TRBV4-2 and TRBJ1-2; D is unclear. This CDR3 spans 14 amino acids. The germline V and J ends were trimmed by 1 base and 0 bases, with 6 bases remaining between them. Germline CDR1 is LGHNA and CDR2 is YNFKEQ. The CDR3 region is CASSQAEANYGYTF. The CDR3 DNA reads TGTGCCAGCAGCCAAGCCGAAGCTAACTATGGCTACACCTTC.

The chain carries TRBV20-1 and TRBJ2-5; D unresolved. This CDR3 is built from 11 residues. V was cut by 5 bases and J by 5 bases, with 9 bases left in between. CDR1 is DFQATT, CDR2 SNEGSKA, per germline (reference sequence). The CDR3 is CSAPKAETQYF. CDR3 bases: TGCAGTGCTCCAAAGGCGGAGACCCAGTACTTC.

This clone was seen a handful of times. In DNA form, the CDR3 reads TGTGCCAGCAGCTTGGGACCATTGAACACTGAAGCTTTCTTT. This translates into CASSLGPLNTEAFF. The chain couples TRBV5-6 to TRBJ1-1; D gene uncertain. CDR1 is SGHDT and CDR2 is YYEEEE in the germline V gene. The CDR3 loop spans 14 amino acids. The V and J ends lost 0 bases and 0 bases respectively, with 6 bases between them.

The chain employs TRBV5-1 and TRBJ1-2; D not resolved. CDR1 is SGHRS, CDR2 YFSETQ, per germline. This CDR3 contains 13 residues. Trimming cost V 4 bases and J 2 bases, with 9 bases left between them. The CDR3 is CASSPGSNYGYTF. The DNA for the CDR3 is TGCGCCAGCAGCCCGGGTAGCAACTATGGCTACACCTTC.

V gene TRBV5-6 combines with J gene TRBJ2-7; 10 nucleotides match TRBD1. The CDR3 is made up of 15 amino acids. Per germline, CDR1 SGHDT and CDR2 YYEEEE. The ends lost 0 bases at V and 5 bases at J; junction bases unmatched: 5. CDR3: CASSLVDRGTHEQYF. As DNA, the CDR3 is TGTGCCAGCAGCTTGGTGGACAGGGGGACCCACGAGCAGTACTTC.